The source of this TCR beta chain is a study of blood T cells in healthy people across ages. The use of a sample-barcoded 5' primer and a J-beta primer mix characterized a second PCR of roughly 7 to 11 cycles. Each CDR3 protein gets one entry after TCRdb re-called the 5' RACE reads with MiXCR. Here the sample spans about 930,000 distinct CDR3 sequences, 29% being singletons. V lost 1 base to trimming and J lost 3 bases, with 10 bases between them. The germline CDR1 and CDR2 sequences are DFQATT and SNEGSKA (reference sequence). CDR3 size: 13 residues. This sample also appeared in a second study, on T cells of mothers and their children.

This sequence was found in a middle-aged woman in good health. Sequencing was done on a sample of blood. The V gene is TRBV20-1, the J gene TRBJ2-7, with D perhaps matching TRBD1 or TRBD2 (5 bases each). The CDR3 loop is CSARGGTHYEQYF. CDR3 nucleotide sequence: TGCAGTGCTAGAGGAGGGACCCACTACGAGCAGTACTTC.